Presented here are 14 T cell receptor beta chains from one specimen sequenced in a study of CD8 T cells in ankylosing spondylitis. One entry per CDR3 protein, called by TCRdb with MiXCR from the 5' RACE reads. This sample yields under 950,000 distinct CDR3 sequences, of which under 20% are seen a single time; under 20% belongs to the top ten. Study results and caveats: Typical of ankylosing spondylitis blood, it appeared, was a TCR beta motif of 7 or 8 highly homologous variants.

The antigens these receptors bind are not known. The sequenced sample was blood, either unsorted or a sorted T cell fraction (not recorded which). The receptors come from a male donor with ankylosing spondylitis.

This clonotype has only a few counts. The chain recombines TRBV20-1 with TRBJ2-2; D gene unclear. The germline V gene has CDR1 DFQATT and CDR2 SNEGSKA (reference sequence). The CDR3 totals 14 residues. The ends were cut back, 2 bases at V and 0 bases at J, with 7 bases in the middle. As DNA, the CDR3 is TGCAGTGCTAGATACAGCGCGAACACCGGGGAGCTGTTTTTT. The encoded protein is CSARYSANTGELFF.

The chain joins TRBV4-3 to TRBJ2-2, with D maybe TRBD1 (5 bases). V lost 3 bases and J 3 bases, leaving 17 bases between the germline ends. The CDR3 is 17 amino acids. Germline assignment: CDR1 LGHNA and CDR2 YSLEER. The CDR3 spells CASSQEPPGYYTGELFF. Here the CDR3 DNA reads TGCGCCAGCAGCCAGGAACCCCCAGGGTATTACACCGGGGAGCTGTTTTTT.

This clonotype is a singleton in its sample. The chain has TRBV7-2 and TRBJ2-2; 7 bases line up with TRBD1. J lost 5 bases, V lost 4 bases, and 13 bases had no gene match. CDR3 length equals 17 residues. In germline, CDR1 is SGHTA, CDR2 FQGNSA. The CDR3: CASSSSGQSGATGELFF. CDR3 coding DNA: TGTGCCAGCAGCTCCTCGGGACAGAGTGGGGCGACCGGGGAGCTGTTTTTT.

The chain recombines TRBV20-1 with TRBJ2-5; 8 bases line up with TRBD1. The germline gives CDR1 DFQATT, CDR2 SNEGSKA (reference sequence). There are 15 residues in the CDR3. V lost 0 bases and J lost 5; bases outside the gene matches: 8. The CDR3 protein is CSARDQGASWETQYF. The CDR3, as DNA: TGCAGTGCTAGAGACCAGGGGGCATCGTGGGAGACCCAGTACTTC.

The sample holds one count of this clonotype. The chain combines TRBV12-3 or TRBV12-4 with TRBJ1-5; 8 bases match TRBD1. The V gene end was trimmed by 3 bases and the J gene end by 7 bases; junction bases not matched to a gene: 8. This CDR3 is 15 amino acids long. The CDR3 is CASSFGTGTIQPQHF. DNA of the CDR3: TGTGCCAGCAGTTTCGGGACAGGTACCATCCAGCCCCAGCATTTT.

This clonotype was counted only a few times. This rearrangement joins TRBV12-3 or TRBV12-4 to TRBJ1-4; 9 bases line up with TRBD1. The CDR3 loop spans 14 amino acids. The trim removed 1 base at V and 14 bases at J, leaving 8 bases unmatched. The CDR3 loop is CASSLGIGTGTLFF. Here the CDR3 DNA reads TGTGCCAGCAGTTTAGGGATCGGGACAGGGACTCTGTTTTTT.

The chain uses TRBV18 and TRBJ2-3; no reliable D call. V lost 0 bases to trimming and J lost 4 bases, with 8 bases between them. There are 14 residues in the CDR3. Germline V gene sequence: CDR1 KGHSH, CDR2 LQKENI. The DNA of the CDR3 is TGTGCCAGCTCACCACCGTTGGCGGCAGATACGCAGTATTTT. The encoded protein is CASSPPLAADTQYF.

CDR3 nucleotides: TGTGCCATCACCCTGGGACCCGGTGGCAATCAGCCCCAGCATTTT. Amino acids: CAITLGPGGNQPQHF. The chain recombines TRBV6-1 with TRBJ1-5; D may be TRBD1 (5 bases). This CDR3 is built from 15 residues. Trimming took off 10 bases at V and 2 bases at J, with 18 bases between the two ends. From germline, CDR1 is MNHNS and CDR2 SASEGT.

The J gene is TRBJ1-1, the V gene TRBV29-1, with 8 bases lining up with TRBD1. Germline lookup yields CDR1 SQVTM and CDR2 ANQGSEA. V gave up 5 bases and J gave up 5 bases; unmatched junction bases: 4. CDR3 length: 12 amino acids. CDR3 sequence reads: CSVPTGATEAFF. CDR3 DNA sequence: TGCAGCGTTCCGACAGGGGCTACTGAAGCTTTCTTT.

J is TRBJ2-7 and V is TRBV28; TRBD2 agrees at 14 bases. The CDR3 has 19 residues. Trimming cost V 3 bases and J 5 bases; bases outside gene matches: 15. Germline CDR1 MDHEN, CDR2 SYDVKM. Here the CDR3 DNA reads TGTGCCAGCAGTTTGGGTGTGGGACTAGCGGGAGATAACCCCCACGAGCAGTACTTC. Translation: CASSLGVGLAGDNPHEQYF.

The chain recombines TRBV4-2 with TRBJ2-7; 8 bases are a match to TRBD1. Germline V gene sequence: CDR1 LGHNA, CDR2 YNFKEQ. This CDR3 has 14 residues. Trimming took 4 bases from V and 3 from J; bases not matched to a gene: 5. The DNA for the CDR3 is TGTGCCAGCAGCCCGCGACAGGGGAACTACGAGCAGTACTTC. Residues: CASSPRQGNYEQYF.

This clonotype showed up many times. The chain employs TRBV11-2 and TRBJ2-7, with 12 bases identical to TRBD2. The germline V gene has CDR1 SGHAT and CDR2 FQNNGV. The junction had 5 bases not matched to a gene; V was cut back by 6 bases and J by 5 bases. There are 14 residues in the CDR3. The CDR3 reads CASRIWTSGDEQYF. In nucleotides, the CDR3 is TGTGCCAGCAGAATATGGACTAGCGGGGACGAGCAGTACTTC. Full variable domain (outside the CDR3, taken from reference TRBV11-2 and TRBJ2-7): EAGVAQSPRYKIIEKRQSVAFWCNPISGHATLYWYQQILGQGPKLLIQFQNNGVVDDSQLPKDRFSAERLKGVDSTLKIQPAKLEDSAVYLCASRIWTSGDEQYFGPGTRLTVT.

The rearrangement links TRBV5-1 to TRBJ2-1, with 12 bases matching TRBD2. The trim removed 4 bases at V and 10 bases at J, leaving 6 bases unmatched. In germline, CDR1 is SGHRS, CDR2 YFSETQ. The CDR3 contains 14 residues. The CDR3 DNA is TGCGCCAGCAGCACGACTAGCGGGAGTCAGGAGCAGTTCTTC. It is translated as CASSTTSGSQEQFF.

This clonotype turned up a few times. This chain connects TRBV29-1 to TRBJ2-1; D is undetermined. Germline assignment: CDR1 SQVTM and CDR2 ANQGSEA. CDR3 size: 12 residues. The CDR3 protein is CSISSSYNEQFF. The CDR3 DNA reads TGCAGTATCTCGAGCTCCTACAATGAGCAGTTCTTC.